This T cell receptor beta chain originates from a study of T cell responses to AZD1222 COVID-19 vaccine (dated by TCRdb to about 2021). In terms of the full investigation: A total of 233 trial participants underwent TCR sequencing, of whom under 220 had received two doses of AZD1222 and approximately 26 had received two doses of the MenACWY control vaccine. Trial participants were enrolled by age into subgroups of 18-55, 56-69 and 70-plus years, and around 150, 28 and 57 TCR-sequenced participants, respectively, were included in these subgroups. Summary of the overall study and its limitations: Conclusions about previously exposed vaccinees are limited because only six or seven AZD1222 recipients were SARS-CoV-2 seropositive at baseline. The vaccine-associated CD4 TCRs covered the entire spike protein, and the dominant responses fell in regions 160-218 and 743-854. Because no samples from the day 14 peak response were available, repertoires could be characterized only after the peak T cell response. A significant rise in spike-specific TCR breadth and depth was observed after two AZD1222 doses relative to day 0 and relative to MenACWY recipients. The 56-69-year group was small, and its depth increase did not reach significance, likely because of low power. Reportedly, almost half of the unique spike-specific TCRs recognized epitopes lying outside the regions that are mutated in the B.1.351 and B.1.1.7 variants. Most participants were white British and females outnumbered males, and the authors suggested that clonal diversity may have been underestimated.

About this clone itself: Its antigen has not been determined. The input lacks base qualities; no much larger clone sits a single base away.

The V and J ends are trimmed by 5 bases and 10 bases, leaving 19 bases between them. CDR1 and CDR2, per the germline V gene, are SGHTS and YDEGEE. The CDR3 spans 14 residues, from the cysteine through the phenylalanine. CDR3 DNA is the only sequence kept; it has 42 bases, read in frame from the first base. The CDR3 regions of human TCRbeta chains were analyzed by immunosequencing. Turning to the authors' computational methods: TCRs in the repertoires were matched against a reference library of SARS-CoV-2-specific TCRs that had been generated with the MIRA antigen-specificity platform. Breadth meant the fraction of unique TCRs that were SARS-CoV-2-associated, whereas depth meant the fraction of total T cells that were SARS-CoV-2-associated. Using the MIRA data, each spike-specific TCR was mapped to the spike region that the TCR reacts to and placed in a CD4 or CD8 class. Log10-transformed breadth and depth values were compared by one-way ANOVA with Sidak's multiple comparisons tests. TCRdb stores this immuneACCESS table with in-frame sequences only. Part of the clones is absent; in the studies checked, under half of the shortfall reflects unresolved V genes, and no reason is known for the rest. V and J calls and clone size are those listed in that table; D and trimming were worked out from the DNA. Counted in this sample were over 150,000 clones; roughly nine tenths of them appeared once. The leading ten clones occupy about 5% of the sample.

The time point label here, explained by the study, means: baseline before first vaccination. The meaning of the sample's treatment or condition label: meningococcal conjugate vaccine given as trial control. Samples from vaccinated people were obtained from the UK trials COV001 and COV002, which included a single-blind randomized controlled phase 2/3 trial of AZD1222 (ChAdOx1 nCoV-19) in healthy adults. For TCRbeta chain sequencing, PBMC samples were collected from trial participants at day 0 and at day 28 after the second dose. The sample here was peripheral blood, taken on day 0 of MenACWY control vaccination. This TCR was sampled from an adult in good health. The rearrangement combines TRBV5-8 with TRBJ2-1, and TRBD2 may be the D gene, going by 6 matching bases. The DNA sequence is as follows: TGTGCCAGCAGTTTAGCGGCAGGGTGGGGGGAGCAGTTCTTC. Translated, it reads CASSLAAGWGEQFF.